This T cell receptor beta chain was obtained from a study of T cells in Graves' hyperthyroidism and ophthalmopathy. As for the study in general: Before treatment of any kind, peripheral blood was taken at initial diagnosis. Study conclusions and caveats: In blood, most of the thyroid clonotypes expanded above 0.001 were also present.

On this clonotype: Its specificity is unknown.

The TCR beta CDR3 regions underwent amplification using RNA transcripts as the source. Primed by the HTBI set, a first-round RT-PCR was run on the TCR CDR3. Using its own MiXCR run on the multiplex PCR reads, TCRdb lists one record per CDR3 protein. The top ten clones hold approximately 7.9% of a sample with some 300,000 distinct CDR3 sequences, about an eighth of them seen once. Out of approximately 10 ml of fresh peripheral blood came the PBMCs. The CDR3 has 13 amino acids. The V gene lost 3 bases and the J gene lost 4 bases, with 10 bases spanning the gap. The germline gives CDR1 LGHNA, CDR2 YNFKEQ.

Specimen: blood. The chain combines TRBV4-2 with TRBJ2-7, with D perhaps TRBD1 (5 bases). The source of this sequence is a woman in her 40s with Graves' hyperthyroidism. The CDR3 DNA is TGTGCCAGCAGCCACAGAGACAGTTACGAGCAGTACTTC. It encodes CASSHRDSYEQYF.